Listed below are T cell receptor beta chains from one sample, sequenced in a study of cytomegalovirus exposure and HLA in healthy donors. Only in-frame clones appear in the TCRdb table, and some are missing; sequencing was by immunoSEQ multiplex PCR. This table lists more than 35,000 clones. The sequenced material came from PBMCs. These receptors were taken from a man younger than 40 in good health and CMV-seronegative. The CDR3 runs from the conserved cysteine through the conserved F or W. Each record gives: D gene, CDR3 length, V gene, J gene, CDR3 DNA, CDR3 protein. D genes are given only for firm matches.

>TRBD2|16|TRBV29-1|TRBJ2-7
TGCAGCGTCCAACCGGGACTAGCGGGAGGAGAGTACGAGCAGTACTTC
CSVQPGLAGGEYEQYF
>.|15|TRBV18|TRBJ2-1
TGTGCCAGCTCACCTAGCGGAAGCTCCTACAATGAGCAGTTCTTC
CASSPSGSSYNEQFF
>TRBD1|16|TRBV5-6|TRBJ2-7
TGTGCCAGCAGCTTGATCCGGGACAGGGGGACCTACGAGCAGTACTTC
CASSLIRDRGTYEQYF
>TRBD1|14|TRBV4-3|TRBJ2-1
TGCGCCAGCAGCCAAGACGGACAGGGCAATGAGCAGTTCTTC
CASSQDGQGNEQFF
>TRBD2|15|TRBV9|TRBJ2-1
TGTGCCAGCAGCGTAGAACTAGCGGGATATTATGAGCAGTTCTTC
CASSVELAGYYEQFF
>.|16|TRBV2|TRBJ1-1
TGTGCCAGCAGTGAAATGGGGTGGGGGCGGACAAGTGAAGCTTTCTTT
CASSEMGWGRTSEAFF
>TRBD1|14|TRBV6-1|TRBJ2-1
TGTGCCAGCAACACCGACAGGGGATACAATGAGCAGTTCTTC
CASNTDRGYNEQFF
>.|11|TRBV6-5|TRBJ1-2
TGTGCCAGCAGGGAGGGGCATGGCTACACCTTC
CASREGHGYTF
>.|16|TRBV6-5|TRBJ1-1
TGTGCCAGCAGTTACACACCATCTCCAGGGGCTGCTGAAGCTTTCTTT
CASSYTPSPGAAEAFF
>.|12|TRBV28|TRBJ1-6
TGTGCCAGCAGCCCCGATGGGCCACCCCTCCACTTT
CASSPDGPPLHF